These 6 T cell receptor beta chains share one sample of origin, sequenced in a study of T cells in Graves' hyperthyroidism and ophthalmopathy. RNA transcripts yielded amplified TCR beta CDR3 regions. Primed by the HTBI set, a first-round RT-PCR was run on the TCR CDR3. MiXCR, run by TCRdb on the multiplex PCR reads, gives a single entry per CDR3 protein. The sample lists 560,000 or so distinct CDR3 sequences; 35% to 55% were seen once. The sequenced sample was peripheral blood or thyroid tissue (not recorded which). The receptor source for this set is a woman under 30 with Graves' hyperthyroidism.

The genes are TRBV7-6 and TRBJ2-7; TRBD1 might be the D (6 bases). V was clipped by 5 bases and J by 9 bases, with 23 bases between them. Germline assignment: CDR1 SGHVS and CDR2 FNYEAQ. This CDR3 spans 15 amino acids. The DNA of the CDR3 is TGTGCCAGCAGCCAACTCTGGCGGGCTCAAGGGGGGCAGTACTTC. It is translated as CASSQLWRAQGGQYF.

This rearrangement joins TRBV6-5 to TRBJ1-2, with a weak D call TRBD1 (5 bases). V was cut by 4 bases and J by 7 bases, with 10 bases left in between. The CDR3 loop spans 12 amino acids. Germline V lookup: CDR1 MNHEY, CDR2 SVGAGI. CDR3 nucleotides: TGTGCCAGCAGTTTAGACAGATTTGGCTACACCTTC. It encodes CASSLDRFGYTF.

J is TRBJ2-5 and V is TRBV25-1; D unclear. This CDR3 spans 15 amino acids. V gave up 6 bases and J gave up 1 base, with 15 bases separating them. Germline CDR1 and CDR2: MGHDK and SYGVNS. CDR3 sequence: CASSLEGPGQETQYF. The CDR3 region has the DNA TGTGCCAGCAGCTTGGAAGGTCCGGGCCAAGAGACCCAGTACTTC.

This clonotype has more than one count but fewer than ten. This chain uses TRBV24-1 with TRBJ1-3; TRBD1 aligns across 10 bases. CDR1 and CDR2 from the germline V gene are KGHDR and SFDVKD. There are 16 residues in the CDR3. J lost 5 bases, V lost 3 bases, and 6 bases had no gene match. DNA of the CDR3: TGTGCCACCAGTGATCCTCGACAGGGGGCAAGAAACACCATATATTTT. This translates into CATSDPRQGARNTIYF.

Only a few counts were recorded for this clonotype. This chain joins TRBV20-1 and TRBJ2-7; D unclear. Germline loops: CDR1 DFQATT, CDR2 SNEGSKA (reference sequence). The CDR3 runs 14 residues. V dropped 4 bases and J dropped 0 bases, with 13 bases sitting between them. The CDR3 sequence is CSAIQAESSYEQYF. As DNA, the CDR3 is TGCAGTGCTATCCAGGCGGAGAGCTCCTACGAGCAGTACTTC.

This clonotype was seen a few times. This chain links TRBV2 with TRBJ2-7; tentatively, D is TRBD1 or TRBD2 (5 bases each). The V end lost 11 bases, the J end lost 3 bases, and 17 bases lay between the germline ends. The germline V gene has CDR1 SNHLY and CDR2 FYNNEI. This CDR3 contains 13 residues. The CDR3 DNA reads TGTGCCGGATCTCCGGGACCGAACTACGAGCAGTACTTC. Translating it yields CAGSPGPNYEQYF.